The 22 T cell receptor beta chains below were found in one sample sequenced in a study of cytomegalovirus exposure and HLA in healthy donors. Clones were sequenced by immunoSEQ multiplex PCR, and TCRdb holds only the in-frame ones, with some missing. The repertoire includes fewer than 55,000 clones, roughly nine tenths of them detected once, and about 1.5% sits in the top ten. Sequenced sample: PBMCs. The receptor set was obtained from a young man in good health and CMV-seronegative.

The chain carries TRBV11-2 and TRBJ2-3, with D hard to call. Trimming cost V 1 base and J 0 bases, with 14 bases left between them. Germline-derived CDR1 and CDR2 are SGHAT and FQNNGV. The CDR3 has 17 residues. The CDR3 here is CASSLVSPYISTDTQYF. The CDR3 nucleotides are TGTGCCAGCAGCTTAGTCTCCCCCTATATTAGCACAGATACGCAGTATTTT.

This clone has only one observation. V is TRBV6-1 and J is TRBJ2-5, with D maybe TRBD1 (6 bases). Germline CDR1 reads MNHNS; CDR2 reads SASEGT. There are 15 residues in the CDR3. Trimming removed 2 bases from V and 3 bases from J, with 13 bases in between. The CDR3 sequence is CASSEFGQNKETQYF. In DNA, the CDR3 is TGTGCCAGCAGTGAATTCGGACAGAACAAAGAGACCCAGTACTTC.

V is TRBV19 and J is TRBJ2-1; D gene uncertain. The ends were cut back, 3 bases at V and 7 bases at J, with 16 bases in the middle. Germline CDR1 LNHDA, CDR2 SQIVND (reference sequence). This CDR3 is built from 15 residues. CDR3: CASSIRRVTGNEQFF. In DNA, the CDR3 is TGTGCCAGTAGTATTAGACGGGTGACGGGTAATGAGCAGTTCTTC. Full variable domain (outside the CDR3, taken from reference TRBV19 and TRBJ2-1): DGGITQSPKYLFRKEGQNVTLSCEQNLNHDAMYWYRQDPGQGLRLIYYSQIVNDFQKGDIAEGYSVSREKKESFPLTVTSAQKNPTAFYLCASSIRRVTGNEQFFGPGTRLTVL.

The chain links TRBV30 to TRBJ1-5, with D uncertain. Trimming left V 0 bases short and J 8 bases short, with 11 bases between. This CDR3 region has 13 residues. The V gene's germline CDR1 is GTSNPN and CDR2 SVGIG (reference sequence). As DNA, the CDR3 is TGTGCCTGGAGTGTACTTCCCGGGAAGCCCCAGCATTTT. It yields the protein CAWSVLPGKPQHF.

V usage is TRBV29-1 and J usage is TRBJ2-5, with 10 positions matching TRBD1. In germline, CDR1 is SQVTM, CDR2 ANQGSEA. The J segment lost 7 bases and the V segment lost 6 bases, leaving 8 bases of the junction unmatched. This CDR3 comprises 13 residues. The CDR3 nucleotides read TGCAGCGTCGACAGGGGGCTCTCGGCGACCCAGTACTTC. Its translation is CSVDRGLSATQYF.

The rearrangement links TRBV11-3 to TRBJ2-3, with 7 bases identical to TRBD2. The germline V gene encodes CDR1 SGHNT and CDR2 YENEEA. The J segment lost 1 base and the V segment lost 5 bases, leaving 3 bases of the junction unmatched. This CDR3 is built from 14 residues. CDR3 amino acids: CASSGAGGTDTQYF. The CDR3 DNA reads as TGTGCCAGCAGCGGGGCGGGAGGCACAGATACGCAGTATTTT.

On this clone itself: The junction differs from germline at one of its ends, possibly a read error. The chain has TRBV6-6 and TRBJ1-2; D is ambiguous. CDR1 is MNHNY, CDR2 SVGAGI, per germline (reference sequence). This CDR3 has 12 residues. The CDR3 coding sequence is TGTGCCAGCAGTTACGAAGCACGGGCAGGACTCTTC. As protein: CASSYEARAGLF.

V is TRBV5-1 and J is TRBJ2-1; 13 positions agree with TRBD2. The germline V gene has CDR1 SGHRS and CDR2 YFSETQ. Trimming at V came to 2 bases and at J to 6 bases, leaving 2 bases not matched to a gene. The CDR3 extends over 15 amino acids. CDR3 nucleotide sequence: TGCGCCAGCAGCTTCACTAGCGGGGGGGTCAATGAGCAGTTCTTC. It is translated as CASSFTSGGVNEQFF.

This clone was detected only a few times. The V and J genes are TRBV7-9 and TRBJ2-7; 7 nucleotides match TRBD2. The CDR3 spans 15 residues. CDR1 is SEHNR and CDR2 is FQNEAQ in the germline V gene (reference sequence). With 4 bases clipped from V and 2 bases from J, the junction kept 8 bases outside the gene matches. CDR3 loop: CASSSPGLTAYEQYF. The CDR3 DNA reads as TGTGCCAGCAGCTCACCGGGACTAACGGCCTACGAGCAGTACTTC.

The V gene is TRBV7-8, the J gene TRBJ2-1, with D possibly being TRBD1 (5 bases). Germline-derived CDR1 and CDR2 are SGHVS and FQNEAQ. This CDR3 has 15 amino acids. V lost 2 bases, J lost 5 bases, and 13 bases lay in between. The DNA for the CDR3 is TGTGCCAGCAGCTTAAGCCAGGGAACTAACAATGAGCAGTTCTTC. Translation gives CASSLSQGTNNEQFF.

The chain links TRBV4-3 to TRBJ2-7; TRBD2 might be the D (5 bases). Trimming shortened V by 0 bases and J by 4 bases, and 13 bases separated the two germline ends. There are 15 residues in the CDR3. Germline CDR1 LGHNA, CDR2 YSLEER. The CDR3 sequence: CASSQDARAGYEQYF. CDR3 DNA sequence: TGCGCCAGCAGCCAAGATGCGAGGGCAGGTTACGAGCAGTACTTC.

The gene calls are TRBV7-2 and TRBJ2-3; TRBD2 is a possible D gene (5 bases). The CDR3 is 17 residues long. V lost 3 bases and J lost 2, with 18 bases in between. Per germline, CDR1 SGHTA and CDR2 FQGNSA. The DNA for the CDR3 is TGTGCCAGCAGCTTTAGCGCTGTCCTAGTTAACACAGATACGCAGTATTTT. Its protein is CASSFSAVLVNTDTQYF.

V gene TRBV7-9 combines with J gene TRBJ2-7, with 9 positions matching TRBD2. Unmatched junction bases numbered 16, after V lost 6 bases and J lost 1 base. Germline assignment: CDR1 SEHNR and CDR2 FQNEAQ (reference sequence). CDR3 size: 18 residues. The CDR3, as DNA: TGTGCCAGCAGTTCCTCCGGGACTAGCAGTTCACCTTCCTACGAGCAGTACTTC. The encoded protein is CASSSSGTSSSPSYEQYF.

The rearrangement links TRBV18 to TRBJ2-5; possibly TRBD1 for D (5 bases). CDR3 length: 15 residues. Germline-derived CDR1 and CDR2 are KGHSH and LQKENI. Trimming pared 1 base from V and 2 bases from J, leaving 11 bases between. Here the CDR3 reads CASSPRQGSQETQYF. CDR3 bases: TGTGCCAGCTCACCACGGCAGGGTAGTCAAGAGACCCAGTACTTC.

CDR3 nucleotides: TGTGCCAGCAGCCGGAGTCCCGGGACAGGAAACTATGGCTACACCTTC. Its translation is CASSRSPGTGNYGYTF. The rearrangement links TRBV5-4 to TRBJ1-2, with 8 bases matching TRBD1. The CDR3 has 16 amino acids. Germline V gene data show CDR1 as SGHNT and CDR2 as YYREEE (reference sequence). With V trimmed by 4 bases and J by 2 bases, 10 bases remained unmatched.

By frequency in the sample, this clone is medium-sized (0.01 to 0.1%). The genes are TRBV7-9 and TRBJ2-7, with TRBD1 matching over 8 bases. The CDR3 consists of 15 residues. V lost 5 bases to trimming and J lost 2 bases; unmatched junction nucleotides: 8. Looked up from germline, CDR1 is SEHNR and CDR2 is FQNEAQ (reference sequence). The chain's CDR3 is CASSPRQGLTYEQYF. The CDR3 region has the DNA TGTGCCAGCAGCCCCCGACAGGGGTTAACCTACGAGCAGTACTTC.

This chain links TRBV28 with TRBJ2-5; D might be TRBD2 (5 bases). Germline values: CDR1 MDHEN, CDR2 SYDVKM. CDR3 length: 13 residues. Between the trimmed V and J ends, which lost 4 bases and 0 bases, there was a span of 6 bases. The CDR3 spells CASSSDYQETQYF. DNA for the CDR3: TGTGCCAGCAGTTCGGACTACCAAGAGACCCAGTACTTC.

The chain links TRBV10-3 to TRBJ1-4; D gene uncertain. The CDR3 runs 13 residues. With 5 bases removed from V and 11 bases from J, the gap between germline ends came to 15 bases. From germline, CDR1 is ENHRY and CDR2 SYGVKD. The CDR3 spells CAISSEDLGKLFF. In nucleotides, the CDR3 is TGTGCCATCAGTTCAGAGGACTTGGGGAAACTGTTTTTT.

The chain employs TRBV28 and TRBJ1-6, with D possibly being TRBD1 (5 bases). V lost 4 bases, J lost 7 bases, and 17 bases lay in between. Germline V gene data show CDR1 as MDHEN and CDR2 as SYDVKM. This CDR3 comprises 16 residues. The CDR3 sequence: CASSYPAGGRNSPLHF. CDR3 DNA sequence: TGTGCCAGCAGTTACCCCGCCGGGGGAAGGAATTCACCCCTCCACTTT. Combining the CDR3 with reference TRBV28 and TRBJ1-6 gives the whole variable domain DVKVTQSSRYLVKRTGEKVFLECVQDMDHENMFWYRQDPGLGLRLIYFSYDVKMKEKGDIPEGYSVSREKKERFSLILESASTNQTSMYLCASSYPAGGRNSPLHFGNGTRLTVT.

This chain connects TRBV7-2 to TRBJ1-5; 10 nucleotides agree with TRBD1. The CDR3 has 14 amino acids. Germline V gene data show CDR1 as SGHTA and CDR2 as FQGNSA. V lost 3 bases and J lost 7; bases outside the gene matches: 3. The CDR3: CASSFDRGRQPQHF. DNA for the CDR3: TGTGCCAGCAGCTTCGACAGGGGGCGGCAGCCCCAGCATTTT.

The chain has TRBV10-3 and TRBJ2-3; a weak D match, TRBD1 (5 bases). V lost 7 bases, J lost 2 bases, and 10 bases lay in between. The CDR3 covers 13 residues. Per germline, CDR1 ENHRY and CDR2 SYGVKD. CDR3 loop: CAITQGSTDTQYF. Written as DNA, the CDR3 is TGTGCCATCACGCAGGGCTCCACAGATACGCAGTATTTT.

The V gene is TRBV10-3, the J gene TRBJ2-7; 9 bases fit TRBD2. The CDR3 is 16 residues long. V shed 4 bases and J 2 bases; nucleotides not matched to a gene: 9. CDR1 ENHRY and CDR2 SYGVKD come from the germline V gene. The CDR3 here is CAISGYERGVAYEQYF. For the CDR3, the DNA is TGTGCCATCAGTGGGTACGAGCGGGGGGTCGCCTACGAGCAGTACTTC.